This T cell receptor (beta chain) was captured by sequencing in a study of blood T cell repertoires in COVID-19. Study-level information: Whether acute or convalescent, the COVID-19 samples came from the United States, Italy and Spain. From T cells, B-cell-depleted T cells, or PBMCs came the material, which was cDNA or gDNA.

Clones were sequenced by immunoSEQ multiplex PCR, and TCRdb holds only the in-frame ones, with some missing. The table has hundreds of thousands of clones, roughly four fifths seen once. The CDR3 length is 12 residues. Trimming took off 9 bases at V and 4 bases at J, with 10 bases between the two ends. The V gene's germline CDR1 is MNHEY and CDR2 SMNVEV (reference sequence). The sequencing sample was made of peripheral blood. The sequence was collected from a woman aged 80 or over with acute or convalescent COVID-19. The chain links TRBV27 to TRBJ1-3; D is perhaps TRBD1 (6 bases). The CDR3 DNA is TGTGCCAGTGGGACATCCGGAAACACCATATATTTT. Residues: CASGTSGNTIYF.